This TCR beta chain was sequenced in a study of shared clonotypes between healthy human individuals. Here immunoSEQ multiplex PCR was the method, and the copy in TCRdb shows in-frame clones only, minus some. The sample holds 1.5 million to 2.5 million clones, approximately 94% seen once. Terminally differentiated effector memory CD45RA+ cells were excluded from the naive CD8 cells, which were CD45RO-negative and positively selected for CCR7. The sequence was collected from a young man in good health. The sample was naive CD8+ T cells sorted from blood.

In DNA form, the CDR3 reads TGTGCCAGCAGAAACCCTTACCTCAGGTACTTC. This translates into CASRNPYLRYF. The J gene is TRBJ2-7, the V gene TRBV25-1; no reliable D call. Germline-derived CDR1 and CDR2 are MGHDK and SYGVNS. The germline V and J ends were trimmed by 6 bases and 12 bases, with 15 bases remaining between them. This CDR3 comprises 11 residues.